This T cell receptor beta chain derives from a study of CD8+ T cells in alopecia areata. From germline, CDR1 is SGHAT and CDR2 FQNNGV. Unmatched junction bases numbered 4, after V lost 4 bases and J lost 0 bases. There are 15 residues in the CDR3. After isolation, RNA underwent reverse transcription to generate cDNA as the sequencing template. The protocol was immunoSEQ multiplex PCR, while the TCRdb copy is restricted to in-frame clones and leaves out a portion. The data contain around 200,000 clones, roughly 60% of them seen just once; the ten biggest clones take up around 1.8%. Researchers gathered lesional scalp punch biopsies and peripheral blood from patients with alopecia areata.

This chain links TRBV11-2 with TRBJ2-3; TRBD2 matches at 7 bases. This clonotype was obtained from a human donor with alopecia areata. The specimen was CD4+ T cells sorted from blood, collected at week 0. The CDR3 protein is CASSSSGRSTDTQYF. In DNA, the CDR3 is TGTGCCAGCAGCTCCTCCGGGAGGAGCACAGATACGCAGTATTTT.